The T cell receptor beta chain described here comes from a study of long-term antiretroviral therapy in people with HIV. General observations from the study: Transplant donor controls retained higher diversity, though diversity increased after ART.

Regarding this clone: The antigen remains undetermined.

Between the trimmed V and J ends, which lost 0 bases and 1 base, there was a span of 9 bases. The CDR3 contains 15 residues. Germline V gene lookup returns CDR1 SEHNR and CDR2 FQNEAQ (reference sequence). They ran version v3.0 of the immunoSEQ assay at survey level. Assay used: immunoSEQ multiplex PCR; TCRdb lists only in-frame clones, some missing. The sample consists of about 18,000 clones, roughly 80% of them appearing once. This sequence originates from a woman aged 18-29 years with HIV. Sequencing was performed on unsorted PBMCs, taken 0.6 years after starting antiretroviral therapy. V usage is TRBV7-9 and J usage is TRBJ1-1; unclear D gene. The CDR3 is CASSLASEKNTEAFF. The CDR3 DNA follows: TGTGCCAGCAGCTTAGCATCGGAGAAGAACACTGAAGCTTTCTTT.